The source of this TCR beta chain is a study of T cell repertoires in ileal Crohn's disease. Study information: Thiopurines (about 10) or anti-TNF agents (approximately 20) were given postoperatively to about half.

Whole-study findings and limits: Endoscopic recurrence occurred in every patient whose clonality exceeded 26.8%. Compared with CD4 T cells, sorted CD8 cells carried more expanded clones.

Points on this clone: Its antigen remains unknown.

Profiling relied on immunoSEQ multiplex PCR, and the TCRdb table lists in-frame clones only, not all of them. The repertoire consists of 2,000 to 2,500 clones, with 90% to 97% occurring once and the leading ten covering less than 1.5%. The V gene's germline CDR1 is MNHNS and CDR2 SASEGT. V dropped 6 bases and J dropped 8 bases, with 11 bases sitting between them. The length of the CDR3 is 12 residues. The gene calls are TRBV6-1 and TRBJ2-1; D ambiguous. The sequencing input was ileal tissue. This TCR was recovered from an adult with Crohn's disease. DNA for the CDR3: TGTGCCAGCAGGGCCGCTCGGGATGAGCAGTTCTTC. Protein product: CASRAARDEQFF.